The next 25 T cell receptor beta chains were all read from a single sample in a study of cytomegalovirus exposure and HLA in healthy donors. Use of 60 Vbeta and 13 Jbeta primers characterized the PCR. Measured with immunoSEQ multiplex PCR; TCRdb has only the in-frame clones, and not every one. The sample lists about 43,000 clones, around 60% seen once, with around 12% in the top ten. The sample was PBMCs. These receptors originate from a man aged 55 to 69 in good health and CMV-seropositive.

This chain uses TRBV7-6 with TRBJ2-7; possible D gene TRBD2, 6 bases. This CDR3 has 15 amino acids. Germline assignment: CDR1 SGHVS and CDR2 FNYEAQ. V was shortened by 3 bases and J by 4 bases, with 16 bases between the two germline ends. The CDR3 DNA sequence: TGTGCCAGCAGCTTTCAACCGGGAGAGGGTTACGAGCAGTACTTC. Amino acid sequence: CASSFQPGEGYEQYF.

This clone appeared a single time. The V gene is TRBV5-1, the J gene TRBJ1-4, with 7 bases aligning to TRBD1. CDR1 is SGHRS and CDR2 is YFSETQ in the germline V gene. The CDR3 length is 14 residues. With V trimmed by 4 bases and J by 7 bases, 7 bases remained unmatched. CDR3 amino acids: CASSLSTGIEKLFF. Written as DNA, the CDR3 is TGCGCCAGCAGCCTGTCGACAGGGATTGAAAAACTGTTTTTT.

V and J are TRBV10-3 and TRBJ1-1; TRBD1 might be the D (5 bases). Germline V gives CDR1 ENHRY, CDR2 SYGVKD. This CDR3 spans 15 amino acids. Trimming pared 3 bases from V and 4 bases from J, leaving 15 bases between. CDR3 DNA: TGTGCCATCAGTGATGGGGGTCCCGGGGGCACTGAAGCTTTCTTT. Translation gives CAISDGGPGGTEAFF.

This chain links TRBV18 with TRBJ2-7; D may be TRBD1 (5 bases). The CDR3 is 15 residues long. Trimming left V 6 bases short and J 2 bases short, with 17 bases between. CDR1 is KGHSH and CDR2 is LQKENI in the germline V gene. CDR3 region: CASSPPRQKAYEQYF. Here the CDR3 DNA reads TGTGCCAGCTCTCCCCCCCGACAGAAAGCCTACGAGCAGTACTTC.

This chain joins TRBV4-1 and TRBJ2-5, with 10 bases fitting TRBD1. The ends lost 4 bases at V and 5 bases at J; junction bases unmatched: 7. The CDR3 extends over 15 amino acids. Germline V gives CDR1 MGHRA, CDR2 YSYEKL. CDR3 DNA sequence: TGCGCCAGCAGCCCCGGACAGGGGGACGGGGAGACCCAGTACTTC. Its translation is CASSPGQGDGETQYF.

The V gene is TRBV7-2, the J gene TRBJ1-1, with D tentatively TRBD1 (5 bases). The germline V and J ends were trimmed by 1 base and 5 bases, with 11 bases remaining between them. Germline CDR1 reads SGHTA; CDR2 reads FQGNSA. The CDR3 runs to 14 residues. In DNA form, the CDR3 reads TGTGCCAGCAGCTTAGGAGGGGCGGGGACTGAAGCTTTCTTT. The encoded protein is CASSLGGAGTEAFF.

This rearrangement joins TRBV5-4 to TRBJ1-2; no clear D gene. There are 15 residues in the CDR3. With 2 bases removed from V and 0 bases from J, the gap between germline ends came to 11 bases. Germline values: CDR1 SGHNT, CDR2 YYREEE (reference sequence). The chain's CDR3 is CASSFDIQANYGYTF. Written as DNA, the CDR3 is TGTGCCAGCAGCTTCGACATCCAAGCTAACTATGGCTACACCTTC.

This sequence joins TRBV19 and TRBJ2-7; the match to TRBD1 covers 7 bases. Trimming cost V 5 bases and J 4 bases; bases outside gene matches: 8. Germline loops: CDR1 LNHDA, CDR2 SQIVND (reference sequence). The CDR3 has 14 residues. CDR3 nucleotide sequence: TGTGCCAGTAGTGCAAGAGACAGGGCTTACGAGCAGTACTTC. Its translation is CASSARDRAYEQYF.

The rearrangement uses TRBV7-2 and TRBJ2-2, with D unclear. The CDR3 totals 14 residues. Per the germline V gene, CDR1 is SGHTA and CDR2 is FQGNSA. V was clipped by 1 base and J by 3 bases, with 6 bases between them. The CDR3, as DNA: TGTGCCAGCAGCTTAGACTCTGACACCGGGGAGCTGTTTTTT. Translated, it gives CASSLDSDTGELFF. Variable domain in full (rest from reference TRBV7-2 and TRBJ2-2): GAGVSQSPSNKVTEKGKDVELRCDPISGHTALYWYRQSLGQGLEFLIYFQGNSAPDKSGLPSDRFSAERTGGSVSTLTIQRTQQEDSAVYLCASSLDSDTGELFFGEGSRLTVL.

The chain is built from TRBV6-1 and TRBJ1-5; maybe TRBD1 (6 bases). Trimming left V 8 bases short and J 5 bases short, with 16 bases between. The CDR3 contains 14 residues. The V gene's germline CDR1 is MNHNS and CDR2 SASEGT. The CDR3 is CASRMGRTDQPQHF. The CDR3 nucleotides are TGTGCCAGCCGAATGGGCAGGACAGATCAGCCCCAGCATTTT.

This clone appeared a few times. In DNA, the CDR3 is TGTGCCAGCAGCCAAGAGGTTAGCGGTCAGTCCTACGAGCAGTACTTC. Translation: CASSQEVSGQSYEQYF. The chain joins TRBV4-2 to TRBJ2-7; TRBD2 is a possible D gene (6 bases). The CDR3 extends over 16 amino acids. V lost 0 bases and J lost 1, with 13 bases in between. The germline V gene encodes CDR1 LGHNA and CDR2 YNFKEQ.

The chain recombines TRBV18 with TRBJ2-2; TRBD2 aligns across 11 bases. The V and J ends lost 4 bases and 1 base, in that order; junction bases with no gene match: 8. The CDR3 totals 18 residues. Per the germline V gene, CDR1 is KGHSH and CDR2 is LQKENI. The chain's CDR3 is CASSLGLAGGRNTGELFF. The DNA for the CDR3 is TGTGCCAGCTCACTAGGCCTAGCGGGAGGTCGGAACACCGGGGAGCTGTTTTTT.

The V gene is TRBV28, the J gene TRBJ2-7; 8 bases line up with TRBD1. The ends lost 5 bases at V and 3 bases at J; junction bases unmatched: 12. The CDR3 consists of 16 residues. Looked up from germline, CDR1 is MDHEN and CDR2 is SYDVKM. In DNA form, the CDR3 reads TGTGCCAGCAGTGACTCGGACAGGGACGCATTCTACGAGCAGTACTTC. This sequence encodes CASSDSDRDAFYEQYF.

The chain uses TRBV7-8 and TRBJ2-2; D is uncertain. This CDR3 has 14 residues. Germline CDR1 SGHVS, CDR2 FQNEAQ. V lost 1 base, J lost 4 bases, and 7 bases lay in between. In nucleotides, the CDR3 is TGTGCCAGCAGCTTAGAGCCGATCACCGGGGAGCTGTTTTTT. This sequence encodes CASSLEPITGELFF.

This clone was seen a few times. This sequence joins TRBV19 and TRBJ1-1; perhaps TRBD1 as D (5 bases). Germline V gene lookup returns CDR1 LNHDA and CDR2 SQIVND (reference sequence). Trimming cost V 5 bases and J 0 bases, with 16 bases left between them. The CDR3 has 16 residues. CDR3 in DNA: TGTGCCAGTAGTGGGGCGGACCTTGTCATGAACACTGAAGCTTTCTTT. Translation gives CASSGADLVMNTEAFF.

This chain joins TRBV12-5 and TRBJ2-7, with 10 bases aligning to TRBD2. Germline V gene sequence: CDR1 LGHNT, CDR2 FRNRAP. Germline trimming cut 2 bases from V and 1 base from J; bases unmatched to any gene: 11. CDR3 size: 18 residues. The CDR3 sequence: CASGLIRKGTSVSYEQYF. The CDR3 DNA sequence: TGTGCTAGTGGTTTGATCCGAAAAGGGACTAGCGTTTCCTACGAGCAGTACTTC.

This clone was counted only a few times. This chain's CDR3 is CASSDLAGKVYEQYF. CDR3 nucleotides: TGTGCCAGCAGTGATTTGGCAGGGAAGGTCTACGAGCAGTACTTC. This chain joins TRBV2 and TRBJ2-7; D might be TRBD1 (5 bases). Germline lookup yields CDR1 SNHLY and CDR2 FYNNEI. V lost 3 bases and J lost 3, with 15 bases in between. This CDR3 region has 15 residues.

The chain recombines TRBV6-1 with TRBJ2-3; the D gene is possibly TRBD2 (6 bases). This CDR3 is built from 15 residues. Germline CDR1 and CDR2: MNHNS and SASEGT. V gave up 4 bases and J gave up 6 bases, with 17 bases separating them. The CDR3 region is CASSGWIGSADTQYF. CDR3 coding DNA: TGTGCCAGCAGTGGATGGATCGGGAGTGCGGATACGCAGTATTTT.

This sequence joins TRBV18 and TRBJ2-2, with a weak D call TRBD2 (5 bases). V lost 2 bases, J lost 3 bases, and 7 bases lay in between. In germline, CDR1 is KGHSH, CDR2 LQKENI. The CDR3 spans 14 residues. The CDR3 DNA is TGTGCCAGCTCACCATGGGGAGACACCGGGGAGCTGTTTTTT. Translating gives CASSPWGDTGELFF.

The chain carries TRBV19 and TRBJ2-5; 8 positions match TRBD1. The CDR3 is 15 residues long. With 3 bases clipped from V and 4 bases from J, the junction kept 7 bases outside the gene matches. Germline-derived CDR1 and CDR2 are LNHDA and SQIVND (reference sequence). For the CDR3, the DNA is TGTGCCAGTAGTATCGGACAGGGCTTGGGAGAGACCCAGTACTTC. Translated: CASSIGQGLGETQYF.

This clone turned up a few times. V usage is TRBV5-5 and J usage is TRBJ2-4; D call uncertain. CDR3 size: 17 residues. The germline V gene has CDR1 SGHKS and CDR2 YYEKEE (reference sequence). V lost 0 bases, J lost 0 bases, and 13 bases lay in between. CDR3 coding DNA: TGTGCCAGCAGCTTGGCTCACACCAATCTAGCCAAAAACATTCAGTACTTC. Residues: CASSLAHTNLAKNIQYF.

The chain joins TRBV5-4 to TRBJ2-2; maybe TRBD2 (5 bases). The CDR3 has 15 residues. Looked up from germline, CDR1 is SGHNT and CDR2 is YYREEE (reference sequence). Trimming removed 0 bases at V and 4 bases at J, with 10 bases between. CDR3 in amino acids: CASSLDGKGTGELFF. CDR3 coding DNA: TGTGCCAGCAGCTTGGACGGGAAGGGCACCGGGGAGCTGTTTTTT.

Only one count was recorded for this clone. The chain recombines TRBV7-2 with TRBJ2-7; possible D gene TRBD1, 6 bases. The CDR3 has 15 amino acids. CDR1 and CDR2 from the germline V gene are SGHTA and FQGNSA. The V and J ends lost 5 bases and 0 bases respectively, with 14 bases between them. This CDR3 is CASSLRDTSSYEQYF. As DNA, the CDR3 is TGTGCCAGCAGCCTCCGGGACACAAGCTCCTACGAGCAGTACTTC.

V and J are TRBV4-3 and TRBJ1-2; maybe TRBD1 (5 bases). Trimming cost V 0 bases and J 4 bases, with 18 bases left between them. Germline lookup yields CDR1 LGHNA and CDR2 YSLEER. The CDR3 is made up of 17 amino acids. The DNA of the CDR3 is TGCGCCAGCAGCCAAGACTGGGACCGCGGGAAGGTCTATGGCTACACCTTC. Translated: CASSQDWDRGKVYGYTF.

The chain couples TRBV9 to TRBJ2-1; 10 nucleotides line up with TRBD2. The CDR3 is 16 residues long. Looked up from germline, CDR1 is SGDLS and CDR2 is YYNGEE. V shed 4 bases and J 5 bases; nucleotides not matched to a gene: 9. CDR3 residues: CASSTRASGSHNEQFF. CDR3 nucleotides: TGTGCCAGCAGCACAAGGGCTAGCGGGAGCCACAATGAGCAGTTCTTC.